Below, 8 T cell receptor beta chains from the same sample are listed, as sequenced in a study of Graves' ophthalmopathy and Graves' hyperthyroidism (dated by TCRdb to the late 2010s). Sequencing relied on an Illumina HiSeq 2000. For repertoire sequencing, the TCR beta CDR3 regions were amplified from RNA transcripts. The first round was an RT-PCR using HTBI primers with the Qiagen OneStep RT-PCR kit, and this first round was followed by a second-round multiplex PCR, then size selection and purification. TCRdb took the public reads, trimmed them with fastp at Q25, ran MiXCR for clone calling and kept in-frame beta chains. Each CDR3 protein appears once, grouped with its most common genes and DNA. Across this sample there are 300,000 to 350,000 distinct CDR3 sequences, with roughly 17% seen only once. Over 9% of the sample lies in the top ten. Sequenced material: peripheral blood. The receptors here all came from an adult man with Graves' ophthalmopathy.

The V and J genes are TRBV15 and TRBJ2-5; tentative D call: TRBD1 (6 bases). This CDR3 spans 14 amino acids. CDR1 is LNHNV, CDR2 YYDKDF, per germline (reference sequence). Trimming removed 5 bases from V and 5 bases from J, with 15 bases in between. As DNA, the CDR3 is TGTGCCACCAGCGTCCGTTGGGGGCTGGAGACCCAGTACTTC. This codes for CATSVRWGLETQYF.

This clonotype has ten or more counts. The chain uses TRBV5-1 and TRBJ2-7; 7 bases align to TRBD1. Germline V gene lookup returns CDR1 SGHRS and CDR2 YFSETQ. The CDR3 spans 15 residues. J gave up 6 bases and V 0 bases, and 9 bases lay outside the gene matches. The CDR3 DNA follows: TGCGCCAGCAGCTTGGCAACAGGGGTTGTCGGCGAGCAGTACTTC. Translation gives CASSLATGVVGEQYF.

The table lists this clonotype with many counts. The chain combines TRBV7-2 with TRBJ2-6; the D is unclear. From germline, CDR1 is SGHTA and CDR2 FQGNSA. The CDR3 covers 15 residues. V was shortened by 5 bases and J by 2 bases, with 10 bases between the two germline ends. Here the CDR3 reads CASSPGFTGANVLTF. The CDR3 nucleotides are TGTGCCAGCAGCCCCGGGTTTACTGGGGCCAACGTCCTGACTTTC. The full variable domain, its missing parts supplied by reference TRBV7-2 and TRBJ2-6, is GAGVSQSPSNKVTEKGKDVELRCDPISGHTALYWYRQSLGQGLEFLIYFQGNSAPDKSGLPSDRFSAERTGGSVSTLTIQRTQQEDSAVYLCASSPGFTGANVLTFGAGSRLTVL.

The chain employs TRBV7-2 and TRBJ2-4; D remains ambiguous. The CDR3 loop spans 17 amino acids. V dropped 1 base and J dropped 0 bases, with 13 bases sitting between them. Germline V gene lookup returns CDR1 SGHTA and CDR2 FQGNSA. CDR3 protein: CASSLGPQILAKNIQYF. CDR3 bases: TGTGCCAGCAGCTTAGGGCCGCAGATACTAGCCAAAAACATTCAGTACTTC.

The table lists this clonotype with many counts. The chain couples TRBV6-1 to TRBJ1-5; tentatively, D is TRBD1 (6 bases). Looked up from germline, CDR1 is MNHNS and CDR2 is SASEGT. V was pared by 4 bases and J by 5 bases, with 15 bases between. The CDR3 is 15 residues long. The CDR3 DNA reads TGTGCCAGCAGTGCGCAGAGGGGGGCGTATCAGCCCCAGCATTTT. The encoded protein is CASSAQRGAYQPQHF.

In nucleotides, the CDR3 is TGTGCCAGCGGAGAACCAGGGGGCGGGAATTCACCCCTCCACTTT. Protein sequence: CASGEPGGGNSPLHF. The chain joins TRBV6-2 or TRBV6-3 to TRBJ1-6; 8 bases line up with TRBD1. Germline V gene sequence: CDR1 MNHEY, CDR2 SVGEGT. The V gene end was trimmed by 8 bases and the J gene end by 7 bases; junction bases not matched to a gene: 10. This CDR3 contains 15 residues.

This clonotype has a count of ten or more. The V call is TRBV4-1, the J call TRBJ1-2, with 10 bases that match TRBD1. This CDR3 is 18 amino acids long. The J segment lost 3 bases and the V segment lost 3 bases, leaving 13 bases of the junction unmatched. CDR1 and CDR2 (germline): MGHRA, YSYEKL. For the CDR3, the DNA is TGCGCCAGCAGCCATGATTCCGGGACAGGGGTGTCTGACTATGGCTACACCTTC. Translating gives CASSHDSGTGVSDYGYTF.

This clonotype was seen a few times. One junction end does not reproduce the germline sequence, and a read error may be involved. The chain employs TRBV20-1 and TRBJ2-2; 8 nucleotides agree with TRBD1. Germline lookup yields CDR1 DFQATT and CDR2 SNEGSKA (reference sequence). This CDR3 has 18 amino acids. CDR3 loop: CSAIPDRAPFYYTGELVF. The CDR3, as DNA: TGCAGTGCGATCCCGGACAGGGCCCCCTTCTATTACACCGGGGAGCTGGTTTTT.